This is a list of T cell receptor beta chains from one sample in a study of shared clonotypes between healthy human individuals. Produced via immunoSEQ multiplex PCR; TCRdb's table is partial and in-frame only. Of 650,000 to 800,000 clones in the sample, 92% were seen once. Sequencing was done on a sample of naive CD8+ T cells sorted from blood. The receptors originated from a man under 40 in good health. Each CDR3 is given without its conserved first and last residue. Fields, in order: V gene, clone size, J gene, CDR3 protein. For some rows the clone size is stated as once, few or many, or as a class when expanded; others skip it.

V gene: TRBV10-3
clone size: once
J gene: TRBJ1-5
CDR3 protein: AISESRGTGNQPQH

V gene: TRBV6-6
clone size: once
J gene: TRBJ2-3
CDR3 protein: ASSLDSDTQY

V gene: TRBV4-1
clone size: NA
J gene: TRBJ2-1
CDR3 protein: ASSQVRLAGVFEQF

V gene: TRBV27
clone size: NA
J gene: TRBJ2-1
CDR3 protein: ASSLSSLSGSGGSYNEQF

V gene: TRBV29-1
clone size: NA
J gene: TRBJ2-5
CDR3 protein: SVVEAGGQETQY

V gene: TRBV7-6
clone size: NA
J gene: TRBJ2-7
CDR3 protein: ASSTGISYEQY

V gene: TRBV29-1
clone size: NA
J gene: TRBJ2-7
CDR3 protein: SVEVGWDEQY

V gene: TRBV6-1
clone size: NA
J gene: TRBJ2-7
CDR3 protein: ASIGGNGEQY

V gene: TRBV2
clone size: NA
J gene: TRBJ2-7
CDR3 protein: ASKGAPYEQY

V gene: TRBV9
clone size: NA
J gene: TRBJ2-1
CDR3 protein: ASRPGGGTYNEQF

V gene: TRBV27
clone size: once
J gene: TRBJ2-3
CDR3 protein: ASQGGVFTDTQY

V gene: TRBV7-9
clone size: NA
J gene: TRBJ2-7
CDR3 protein: ASSLIVRENPYEQY

V gene: TRBV5-4
clone size: NA
J gene: TRBJ2-7
CDR3 protein: ASSFRGDGYEQY

V gene: TRBV10-1
clone size: NA
J gene: TRBJ2-1
CDR3 protein: ASSESPAAVNNEQF

V gene: TRBV7-9
clone size: NA
J gene: TRBJ2-3
CDR3 protein: ASSPRLAASTDTQY

V gene: TRBV19
clone size: NA
J gene: TRBJ2-1
CDR3 protein: ASSITTGTSGNPYNEQF

V gene: TRBV4-1
clone size: NA
J gene: TRBJ2-1
CDR3 protein: ASSQGAFGVANEQF

V gene: TRBV27
clone size: NA
J gene: TRBJ2-1
CDR3 protein: ASSSPLAGVLDEQF

V gene: TRBV27
clone size: NA
J gene: TRBJ2-6
CDR3 protein: ASSSAGRGPESGANVLT

V gene: TRBV9
clone size: NA
J gene: TRBJ2-1
CDR3 protein: ASSGGLASSEQF

V gene: TRBV11-2
clone size: NA
J gene: TRBJ2-1
CDR3 protein: ASSYSKGTSGAYNEQF

V gene: TRBV9
clone size: NA
J gene: TRBJ2-3
CDR3 protein: ASSRSTLTDTQY

V gene: TRBV6-1
clone size: NA
J gene: TRBJ1-3
CDR3 protein: ASSEKNWDSAGNTIY

V gene: TRBV4-3
clone size: NA
J gene: TRBJ2-7
CDR3 protein: ASSQDLGLRHDEQY

V gene: TRBV28
clone size: NA
J gene: TRBJ1-5
CDR3 protein: ASSSYRDRTYSNQPQH

V gene: TRBV7-9
clone size: NA
J gene: TRBJ2-7
CDR3 protein: ASSLRQGSYEQY

V gene: TRBV7-8
clone size: once
J gene: TRBJ2-2
CDR3 protein: ASSLPGELF

V gene: TRBV5-6
clone size: NA
J gene: TRBJ2-5
CDR3 protein: ASSLGANRETQY

V gene: TRBV19
clone size: NA
J gene: TRBJ2-1
CDR3 protein: ASSIVGGLNNEQF

V gene: TRBV7-9
clone size: NA
J gene: TRBJ2-1
CDR3 protein: ASSSTAGRLVSHEQF

V gene: TRBV6-1
clone size: NA
J gene: TRBJ2-7
CDR3 protein: ASSGYYEQY

V gene: TRBV6-1
clone size: NA
J gene: TRBJ1-1
CDR3 protein: ASSELWGRGTEAF

V gene: TRBV29-1
clone size: NA
J gene: TRBJ2-2
CDR3 protein: SVEESGAETGELF

V gene: TRBV27
clone size: NA
J gene: TRBJ1-2
CDR3 protein: ATRTGNYGYT

V gene: TRBV5-4
clone size: NA
J gene: TRBJ2-3
CDR3 protein: ASSRGGDQHLQRQY

V gene: TRBV13
clone size: once
J gene: TRBJ2-1
CDR3 protein: ASSSPLAEYNEQF

V gene: TRBV6-5
clone size: NA
J gene: TRBJ2-2
CDR3 protein: ASSLPTGELF

V gene: TRBV4-3
clone size: NA
J gene: TRBJ2-7
CDR3 protein: ASSQDRAAAYEQY

V gene: TRBV7-8
clone size: NA
J gene: TRBJ2-2
CDR3 protein: ASSAERDTGELF

V gene: TRBV18
clone size: NA
J gene: TRBJ1-2
CDR3 protein: ASSPPVGTANYGYT

V gene: TRBV27
clone size: NA
J gene: TRBJ2-1
CDR3 protein: ASSTLGDYSYNEQF

V gene: TRBV9
clone size: NA
J gene: TRBJ1-3
CDR3 protein: ASSGGAGNSGNTIY

V gene: TRBV19
clone size: NA
J gene: TRBJ2-7
CDR3 protein: ASGSGAGPYEQY

V gene: TRBV5-5
clone size: NA
J gene: TRBJ2-3
CDR3 protein: ASSSSKGGTDTQY

V gene: TRBV5-4
clone size: NA
J gene: TRBJ2-5
CDR3 protein: ASSLKETQY

V gene: TRBV25-1
clone size: once
J gene: TRBJ2-1
CDR3 protein: ASSEWREGEQF